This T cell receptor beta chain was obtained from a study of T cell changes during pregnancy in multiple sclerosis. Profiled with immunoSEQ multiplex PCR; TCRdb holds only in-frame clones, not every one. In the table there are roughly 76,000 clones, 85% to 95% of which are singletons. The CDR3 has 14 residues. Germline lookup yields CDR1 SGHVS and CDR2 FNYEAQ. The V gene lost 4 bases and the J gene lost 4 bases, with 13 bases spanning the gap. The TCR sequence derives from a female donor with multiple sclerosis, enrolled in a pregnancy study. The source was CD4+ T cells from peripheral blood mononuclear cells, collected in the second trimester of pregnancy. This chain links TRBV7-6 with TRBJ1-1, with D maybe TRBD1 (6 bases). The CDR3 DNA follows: TGTGCCAGCAGCTCTACCGGGACACCCACTGAAGCTTTCTTT. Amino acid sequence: CASSSTGTPTEAFF. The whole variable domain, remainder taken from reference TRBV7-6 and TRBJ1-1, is GAGVSQSPRYKVTKRGQDVALRCDPISGHVSLYWYRQALGQGPEFLTYFNYEAQQDKSGLPNDRFSAERPEGSISTLTIQRTEQRDSAMYRCASSSTGTPTEAFFGQGTRLTVV.